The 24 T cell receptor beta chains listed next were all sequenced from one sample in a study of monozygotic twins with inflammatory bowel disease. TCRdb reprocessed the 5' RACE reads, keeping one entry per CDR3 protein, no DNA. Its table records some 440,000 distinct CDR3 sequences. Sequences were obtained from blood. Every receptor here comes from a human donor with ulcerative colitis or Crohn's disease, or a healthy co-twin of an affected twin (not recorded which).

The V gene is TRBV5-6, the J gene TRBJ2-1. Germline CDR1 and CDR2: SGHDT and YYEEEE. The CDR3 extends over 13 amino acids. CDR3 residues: CASSLADGKKQFF.

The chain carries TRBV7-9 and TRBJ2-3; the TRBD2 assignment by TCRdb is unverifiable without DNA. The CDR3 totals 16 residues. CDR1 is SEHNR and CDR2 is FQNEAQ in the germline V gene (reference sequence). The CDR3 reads CASSPRQGLATYTQYF.

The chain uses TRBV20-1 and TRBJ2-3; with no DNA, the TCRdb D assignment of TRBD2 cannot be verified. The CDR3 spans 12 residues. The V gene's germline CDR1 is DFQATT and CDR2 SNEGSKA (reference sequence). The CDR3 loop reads CGLAGRTDTQYF.

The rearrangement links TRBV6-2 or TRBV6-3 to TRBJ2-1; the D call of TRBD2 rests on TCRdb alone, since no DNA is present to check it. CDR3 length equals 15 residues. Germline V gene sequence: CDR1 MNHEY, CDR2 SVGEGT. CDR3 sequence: CASTHGLAGYNEQFF.

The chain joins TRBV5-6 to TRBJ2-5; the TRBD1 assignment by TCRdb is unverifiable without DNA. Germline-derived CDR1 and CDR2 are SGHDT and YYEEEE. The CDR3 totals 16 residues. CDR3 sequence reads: CASSLLDRVLQETQYF.

The CDR3 spells CASSRRQGANEKLFF. The chain carries TRBV5-1 and TRBJ1-4; TCRdb returns TRBD1, unconfirmable since there is no DNA. This CDR3 is built from 15 residues. CDR1 is SGHRS, CDR2 YFSETQ, per germline.

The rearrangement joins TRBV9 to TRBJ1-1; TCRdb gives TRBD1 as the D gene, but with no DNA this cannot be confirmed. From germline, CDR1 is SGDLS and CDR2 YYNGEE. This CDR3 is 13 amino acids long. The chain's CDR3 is CASSAHGGTEAFF.

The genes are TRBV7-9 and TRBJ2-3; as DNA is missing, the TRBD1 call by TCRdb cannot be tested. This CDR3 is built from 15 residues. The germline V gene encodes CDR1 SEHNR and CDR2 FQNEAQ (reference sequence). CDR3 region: CASSLVGGRTDTQYF.

The CDR3 loop reads CSVVKAGETQYF. The rearrangement joins TRBV29-1 to TRBJ2-5; checking the TCRdb D call of TRBD2 is not possible without DNA. Per the germline V gene, CDR1 is SQVTM and CDR2 is ANQGSEA. The CDR3 contains 12 residues.

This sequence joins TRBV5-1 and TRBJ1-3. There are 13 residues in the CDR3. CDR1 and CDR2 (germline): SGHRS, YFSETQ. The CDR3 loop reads CASRLGGGNTIYF.

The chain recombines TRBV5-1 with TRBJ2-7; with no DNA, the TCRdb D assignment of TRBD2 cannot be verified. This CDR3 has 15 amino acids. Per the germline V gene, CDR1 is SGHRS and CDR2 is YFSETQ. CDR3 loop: CASSDVAGGSGEQYF.

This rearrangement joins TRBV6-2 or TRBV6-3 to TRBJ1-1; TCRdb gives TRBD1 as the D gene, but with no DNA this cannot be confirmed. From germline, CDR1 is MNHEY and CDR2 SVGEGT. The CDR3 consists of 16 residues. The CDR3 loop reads CASSYQNDRLNTEAFF.

The CDR3 region is CASSPSTGGEQYF. The chain recombines TRBV7-3 with TRBJ2-7; TCRdb picks TRBD1, but there is no DNA to check that call. Germline CDR1 reads SGHTA; CDR2 reads FQGTGA. The CDR3 is made up of 13 amino acids.

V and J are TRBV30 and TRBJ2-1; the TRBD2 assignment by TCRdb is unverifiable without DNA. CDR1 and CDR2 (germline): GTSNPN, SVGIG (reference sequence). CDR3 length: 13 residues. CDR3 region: CAWSSGRANEQFF.

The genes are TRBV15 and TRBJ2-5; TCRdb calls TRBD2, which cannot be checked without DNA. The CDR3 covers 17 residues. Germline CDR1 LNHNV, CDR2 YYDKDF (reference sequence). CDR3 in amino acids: CATSSLLGLAGEETQYF.

The CDR3 reads CASSSTTSAFETQYF. The chain uses TRBV7-8 and TRBJ2-5. This CDR3 contains 15 residues. Germline loops: CDR1 SGHVS, CDR2 FQNEAQ. The whole variable domain, filled in from reference TRBV7-8 and TRBJ2-5, reads GAGVSQSPRYKVAKRGQDVALRCDPISGHVSLFWYQQALGQGPEFLTYFQNEAQLDKSGLPSDRFFAERPEGSVSTLKIQRTQQEDSAVYLCASSSTTSAFETQYFGPGTRLLVL.

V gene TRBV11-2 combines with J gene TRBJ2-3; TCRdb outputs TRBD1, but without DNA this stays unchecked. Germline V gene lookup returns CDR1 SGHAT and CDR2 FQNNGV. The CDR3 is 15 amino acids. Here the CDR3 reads CASSLGGEMADTQYF.

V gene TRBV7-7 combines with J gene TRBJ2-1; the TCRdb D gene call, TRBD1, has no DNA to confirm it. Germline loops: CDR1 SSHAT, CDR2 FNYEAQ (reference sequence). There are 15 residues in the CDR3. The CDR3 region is CASSSGTGMANEQFF. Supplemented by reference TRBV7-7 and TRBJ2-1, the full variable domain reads GAGVSQSPRYKVTKRGQDVTLRCDPISSHATLYWYQQALGQGPEFLTYFNYEAQPDKSGLPSDRFSAERPEGSISTLTIQRTEQRDSAMYRCASSSGTGMANEQFFGPGTRLTVL.

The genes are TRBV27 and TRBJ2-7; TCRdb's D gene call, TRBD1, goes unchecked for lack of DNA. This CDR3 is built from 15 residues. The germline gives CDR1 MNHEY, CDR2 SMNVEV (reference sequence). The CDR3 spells CASSSRPGVPYEQYF.

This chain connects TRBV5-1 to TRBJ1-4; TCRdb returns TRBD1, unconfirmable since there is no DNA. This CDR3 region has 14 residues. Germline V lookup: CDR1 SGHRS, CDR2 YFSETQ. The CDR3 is CASSPGQENEKLFF. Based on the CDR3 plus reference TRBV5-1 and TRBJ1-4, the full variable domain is KAGVTQTPRYLIKTRGQQVTLSCSPISGHRSVSWYQQTPGQGLQFLFEYFSETQRNKGNFPGRFSGRQFSNSRSEMNVSTLELGDSALYLCASSPGQENEKLFFGSGTQLSVL.

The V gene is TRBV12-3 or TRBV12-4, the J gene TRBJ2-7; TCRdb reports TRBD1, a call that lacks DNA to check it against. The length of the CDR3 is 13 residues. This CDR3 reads CASSRTGTNEQYF.

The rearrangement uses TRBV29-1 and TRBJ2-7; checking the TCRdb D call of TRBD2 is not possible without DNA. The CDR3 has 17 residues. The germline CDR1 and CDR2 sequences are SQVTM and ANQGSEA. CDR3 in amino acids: CSVEGRLAGGETYEQYF.

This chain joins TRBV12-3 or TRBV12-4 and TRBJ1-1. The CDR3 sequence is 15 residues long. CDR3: CASSPISKADTEAFF.

The CDR3 sequence is CASSFDSGGTF. J is TRBJ1-2 and V is TRBV5-6; the D call from TCRdb, TRBD1, cannot be confirmed without DNA. The germline V gene encodes CDR1 SGHDT and CDR2 YYEEEE. This CDR3 is built from 11 residues.